This T cell receptor beta chain is from a study of T-cell reconstitution after alpha-beta-depleted transplantation in children. This clonotype has at least ten counts. This CDR3 comprises 15 residues. V shed 6 bases and J 1 base; nucleotides not matched to a gene: 4. TCRbeta library preparation incorporated unique molecular identifiers. TCRdb passed the PCR reads through MiXCR, listing each CDR3 protein once. The top ten hold approximately 5% of the sample, which has around 400,000 distinct CDR3 sequences, 11% seen once. Sequencing was performed on PBMCs from the stem cell graft donor, taken from the stem cell graft. This sequence originates from a human donor who donated a stem cell graft to a child with acute myeloid leukemia. The J gene is TRBJ2-2, the V gene TRBV12-3 or TRBV12-4; 8 bases align to TRBD1. The CDR3: CASRAGQENTGELFF. The DNA of the CDR3 is TGTGCCAGCAGGGCGGGACAGGAGAACACCGGGGAGCTGTTTTTT.